This TCR beta chain was found in a study of identifying expanded T cells in peripheral blood. Study results and limitations: Roughly two-week clone count variance significantly increased as total template count grew.

Sequenced by immunoSEQ multiplex PCR; TCRdb stores in-frame clones only, minus some. The repertoire holds about 76,000 clones, with around four fifths as singletons. Trimming at V came to 0 bases and at J to 4 bases, leaving 5 bases not matched to a gene. CDR1 is SGHRS and CDR2 is YFSETQ in the germline V gene. CDR3 length equals 16 residues. Concerning this clone: Its specificity is not known.

The TCR sequence derives from a person between 18 and 75 years old in good health. The chain recombines TRBV5-1 with TRBJ2-1; 9 nucleotides agree with TRBD2. Sample: blood. CDR3 protein: CASSLEPGLAYNEQFF. Written as DNA, the CDR3 is TGCGCCAGCAGCTTGGAGCCGGGACTAGCTTACAATGAGCAGTTCTTC.